Below are 12 T cell receptor beta chains sequenced from a single sample in a study of T cell repertoires in cytomegalovirus infection. No antigen has been assigned to these receptors. MiXCR, run by TCRdb on the reads, gives a single entry per CDR3 protein. The sample yields about 770,000 distinct CDR3 sequences, under 35% seen once. The sample consisted of cultured CD8+ T cells from PBMCs, taken from culture after CMV antigen stimulation. The receptors come from a human donor in good health (CMV status not recorded). Some clones in this sample may be carry-over from other donors' samples.

The CDR3 DNA follows: TGTGCCAGCAGTGAAGGCAGGGGCTTTTCCGGAAACACCATATATTTT. Translated, it gives CASSEGRGFSGNTIYF. V is TRBV6-1 and J is TRBJ1-3; D might be TRBD1 (6 bases). Germline V lookup: CDR1 MNHNS, CDR2 SASEGT. V was trimmed by 1 base and J by 4 bases, leaving 14 bases between them. The CDR3 runs to 16 residues.

This clonotype has just a few counts. This chain links TRBV5-1 with TRBJ1-2; TRBD1 matches at 8 bases. Trimming removed 4 bases from V and 5 bases from J; junction bases left unmatched: 10. Germline CDR1 is SGHRS and CDR2 is YFSETQ. This CDR3 contains 15 residues. CDR3 sequence reads: CASSKERTGSYGYTF. The DNA of the CDR3 is TGCGCCAGCAGCAAAGAAAGGACAGGGTCTTATGGCTACACCTTC.

This clonotype was counted between two and nine times. The chain links TRBV5-6 to TRBJ2-7; TRBD1 matches at 9 bases. CDR1 SGHDT and CDR2 YYEEEE come from the germline V gene. CDR3 size: 20 residues. V dropped 0 bases and J dropped 1; count of bases not matched to a gene: 17. CDR3 in DNA: TGTGCCAGCAGCTTGGCCCAAACACGAAGGACAGGGGAGGCTTCCTACGAGCAGTACGTC. Translation gives CASSLAQTRRTGEASYEQYV.

This clonotype was observed a handful of times. The V gene is TRBV6-2 or TRBV6-3, the J gene TRBJ1-2; D unresolved. In germline, CDR1 is MNHEY, CDR2 SVGEGT. With 2 bases removed from V and 6 bases from J, the gap between germline ends came to 7 bases. The CDR3 sequence is 12 residues long. CDR3 in DNA: TGTGCCAGCAGTTACCCGCACAATGGCTACACCTTC. Encoded protein: CASSYPHNGYTF.

This clonotype came up a few times. The chain uses TRBV7-8 and TRBJ2-5; either TRBD1 or TRBD2 may fit D (6 bases each). The germline gives CDR1 SGHVS, CDR2 FQNEAQ. Trimming took 5 bases from V and 2 from J, leaving 21 bases between them. There are 17 residues in the CDR3. The chain's CDR3 is CASSVQGLYVIQETQYF. The CDR3, as DNA: TGTGCCAGCAGCGTACAGGGACTGTATGTCATACAAGAGACCCAGTACTTC.

This clonotype was recorded only once. This chain joins TRBV6-6 and TRBJ2-5; D is undetermined. The CDR3 is 15 amino acids. Trimming stripped 0 bases from V and 5 bases from J, with 13 bases between. Germline CDR1 is MNHNY and CDR2 is SVGAGI (reference sequence). CDR3 loop: CASSYSPIPRETQYF. In DNA form, the CDR3 reads TGTGCCAGCAGTTACTCTCCCATACCACGGGAGACCCAGTACTTC.

In this sample, this clonotype turned up many times. V usage is TRBV7-9 and J usage is TRBJ2-5, with D perhaps given as TRBD1 or TRBD2 (5 bases each). The CDR3 consists of 14 residues. V was shortened by 4 bases and J by 3 bases, with 12 bases between the two germline ends. The V gene's germline CDR1 is SEHNR and CDR2 FQNEAQ (reference sequence). This CDR3 reads CASSSVRDEETQYF. CDR3 DNA: TGTGCCAGCAGCTCGGTGAGGGACGAAGAGACCCAGTACTTC.

The chain has TRBV20-1 and TRBJ2-1; 9 nucleotides match TRBD2. The germline gives CDR1 DFQATT, CDR2 SNEGSKA (reference sequence). CDR3 length: 15 amino acids. The V gene end was trimmed by 4 bases and the J gene end by 3 bases; junction bases not matched to a gene: 7. For the CDR3, the DNA is TGCAGTGCTACCGAATTAGCGGGGGACTACAATGAGCAGTTCTTC. Residues: CSATELAGDYNEQFF.

The CDR3 DNA sequence: TGTGCCAGCAGCGTAGTCAGGGGCGCAACCTACAATGAGCAGTTCTTC. This encodes CASSVVRGATYNEQFF. The chain carries TRBV9 and TRBJ2-1; weak D call: TRBD1 (6 bases). Trimming cost V 0 bases and J 2 bases, with 12 bases left between them. The germline CDR1 and CDR2 sequences are SGDLS and YYNGEE. The CDR3 consists of 16 residues.

This rearrangement joins TRBV28 to TRBJ1-4; D possibly corresponds to TRBD1 (5 bases). Between the trimmed V and J ends, which lost 3 bases and 0 bases, there was a span of 8 bases. Per germline, CDR1 MDHEN and CDR2 SYDVKM. The CDR3 is 15 amino acids. CDR3 protein: CASSLPTATNEKLFF. Written as DNA, the CDR3 is TGTGCCAGCAGTTTGCCGACAGCAACTAATGAAAAACTGTTTTTT.

The table lists this clonotype with a few counts. The chain employs TRBV5-1 and TRBJ2-1; 12 positions agree with TRBD2. The germline V gene encodes CDR1 SGHRS and CDR2 YFSETQ. The V gene end was trimmed by 4 bases and the J gene end by 3 bases; junction bases not matched to a gene: 5. The CDR3 has 16 residues. The DNA of the CDR3 is TGCGCCAGCAGCGATGGACTAGCGGGACTCTACAATGAGCAGTTCTTC. Its translation: CASSDGLAGLYNEQFF.

The J gene is TRBJ2-7, the V gene TRBV28, with D possibly TRBD1 on 6 matching bases. In germline, CDR1 is MDHEN, CDR2 SYDVKM. V was trimmed by 6 bases and J by 2 bases, leaving 26 bases between them. CDR3 size: 18 residues. CDR3 in DNA: TGTGCCAGCAGCACAAAATGGGACACCCGAAAGGAGACCTACGAGCAGTACTTC. This gives the protein CASSTKWDTRKETYEQYF.